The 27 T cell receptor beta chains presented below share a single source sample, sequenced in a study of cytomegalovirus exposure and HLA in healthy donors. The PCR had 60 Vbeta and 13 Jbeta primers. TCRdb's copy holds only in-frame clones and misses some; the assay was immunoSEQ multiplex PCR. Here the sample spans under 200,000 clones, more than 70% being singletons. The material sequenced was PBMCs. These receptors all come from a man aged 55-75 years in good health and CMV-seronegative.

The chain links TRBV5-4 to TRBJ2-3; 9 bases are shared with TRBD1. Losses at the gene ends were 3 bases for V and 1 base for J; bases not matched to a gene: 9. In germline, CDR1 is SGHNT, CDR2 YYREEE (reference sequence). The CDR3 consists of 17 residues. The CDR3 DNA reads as TGTGCCAGCAGCTCGTCCCCAGGGACAGGGCGCACAGATACGCAGTATTTT. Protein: CASSSSPGTGRTDTQYF.

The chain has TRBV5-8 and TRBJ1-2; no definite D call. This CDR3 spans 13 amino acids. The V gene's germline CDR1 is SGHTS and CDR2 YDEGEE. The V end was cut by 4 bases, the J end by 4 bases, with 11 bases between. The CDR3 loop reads CASSPLNSYGYTF. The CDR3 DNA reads TGTGCCAGCAGCCCGCTCAACAGCTATGGCTACACCTTC.

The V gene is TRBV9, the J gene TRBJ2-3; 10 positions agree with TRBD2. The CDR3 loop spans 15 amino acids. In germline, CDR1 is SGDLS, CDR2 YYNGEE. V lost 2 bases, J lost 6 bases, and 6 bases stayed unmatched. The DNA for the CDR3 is TGTGCCAGCAGCGTTTTAGCGGGAGGTGGGGATACGCAGTATTTT. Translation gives CASSVLAGGGDTQYF.

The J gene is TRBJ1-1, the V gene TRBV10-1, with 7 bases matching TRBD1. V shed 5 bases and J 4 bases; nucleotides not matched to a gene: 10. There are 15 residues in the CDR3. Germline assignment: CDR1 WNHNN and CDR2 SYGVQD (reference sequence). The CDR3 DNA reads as TGCGCCAGCAGTTTCGGACAGGACGTAATCACTGAAGCTTTCTTT. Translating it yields CASSFGQDVITEAFF.

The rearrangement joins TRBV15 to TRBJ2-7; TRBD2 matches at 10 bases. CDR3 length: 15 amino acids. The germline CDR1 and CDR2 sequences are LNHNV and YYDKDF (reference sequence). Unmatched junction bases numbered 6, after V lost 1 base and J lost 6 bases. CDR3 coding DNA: TGTGCCACCAGCAGAGTGGTAGCGGGAGGCCTCGAGCAGTACTTC. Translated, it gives CATSRVVAGGLEQYF. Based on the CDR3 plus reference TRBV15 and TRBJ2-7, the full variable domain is DAMVIQNPRYQVTQFGKPVTLSCSQTLNHNVMYWYQQKSSQAPKLLFHYYDKDFNNEADTPDNFQSRRPNTSFCFLDIRSPGLGDTAMYLCATSRVVAGGLEQYFGPGTRLTVT.

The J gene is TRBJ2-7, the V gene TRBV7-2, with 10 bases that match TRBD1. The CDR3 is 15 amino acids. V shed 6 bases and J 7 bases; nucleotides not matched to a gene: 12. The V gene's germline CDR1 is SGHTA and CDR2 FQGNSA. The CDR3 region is CASRSPGQGSWEQYF. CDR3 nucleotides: TGTGCCAGCAGGTCCCCGGGACAGGGGTCATGGGAGCAGTACTTC. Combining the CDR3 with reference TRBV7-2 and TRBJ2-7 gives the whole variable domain GAGVSQSPSNKVTEKGKDVELRCDPISGHTALYWYRQSLGQGLEFLIYFQGNSAPDKSGLPSDRFSAERTGGSVSTLTIQRTQQEDSAVYLCASRSPGQGSWEQYFGPGTRLTVT.

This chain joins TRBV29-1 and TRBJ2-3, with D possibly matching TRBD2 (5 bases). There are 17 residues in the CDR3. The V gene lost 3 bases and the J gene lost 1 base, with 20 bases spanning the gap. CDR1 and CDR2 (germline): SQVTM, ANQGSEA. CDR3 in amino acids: CSVEPLAHPGGTDTQYF. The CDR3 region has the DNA TGCAGCGTTGAGCCGCTAGCTCATCCTGGGGGCACAGATACGCAGTATTTT.

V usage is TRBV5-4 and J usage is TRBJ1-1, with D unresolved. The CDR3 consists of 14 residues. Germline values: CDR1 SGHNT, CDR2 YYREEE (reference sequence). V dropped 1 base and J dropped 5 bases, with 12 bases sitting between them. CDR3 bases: TGTGCCAGCAGCTTGAGTGGTGCGTGGACTGAAGCTTTCTTT. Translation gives CASSLSGAWTEAFF.

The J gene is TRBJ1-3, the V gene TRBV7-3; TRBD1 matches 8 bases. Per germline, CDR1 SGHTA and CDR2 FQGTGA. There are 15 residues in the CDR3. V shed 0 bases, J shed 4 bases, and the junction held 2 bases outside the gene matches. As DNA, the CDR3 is TGTGCCAGCAGCTTAACGGACAGGGTGGGAAACACCATATATTTT. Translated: CASSLTDRVGNTIYF.

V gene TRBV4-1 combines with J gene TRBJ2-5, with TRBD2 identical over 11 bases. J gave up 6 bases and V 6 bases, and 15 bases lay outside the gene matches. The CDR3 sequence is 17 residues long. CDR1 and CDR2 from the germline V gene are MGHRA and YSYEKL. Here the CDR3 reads CASRRFSGGETGKTQYF. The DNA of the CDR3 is TGCGCCAGCAGGCGATTTAGCGGGGGGGAGACCGGGAAGACCCAGTACTTC.

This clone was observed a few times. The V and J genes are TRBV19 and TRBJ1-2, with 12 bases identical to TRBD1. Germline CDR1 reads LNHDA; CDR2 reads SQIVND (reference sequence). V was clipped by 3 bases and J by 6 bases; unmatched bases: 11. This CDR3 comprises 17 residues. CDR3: CASSIGTGGTLLDGYTF. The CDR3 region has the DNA TGTGCCAGTAGTATTGGGACAGGGGGCACCCTACTCGATGGCTACACCTTC.

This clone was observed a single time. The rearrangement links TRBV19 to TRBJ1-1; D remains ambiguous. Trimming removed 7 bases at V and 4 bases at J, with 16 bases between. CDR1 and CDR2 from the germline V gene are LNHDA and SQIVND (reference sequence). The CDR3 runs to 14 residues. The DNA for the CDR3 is TGTGCCAGTACCCTCCTTGCCACGGGCACTGAAGCTTTCTTT. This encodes CASTLLATGTEAFF. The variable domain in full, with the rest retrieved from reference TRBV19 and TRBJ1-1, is DGGITQSPKYLFRKEGQNVTLSCEQNLNHDAMYWYRQDPGQGLRLIYYSQIVNDFQKGDIAEGYSVSREKKESFPLTVTSAQKNPTAFYLCASTLLATGTEAFFGQGTRLTVV.

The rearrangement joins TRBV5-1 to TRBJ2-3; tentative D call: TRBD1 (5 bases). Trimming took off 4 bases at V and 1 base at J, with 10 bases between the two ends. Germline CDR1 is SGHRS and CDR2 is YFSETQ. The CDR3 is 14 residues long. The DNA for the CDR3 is TGCGCCAGCAGCAGGACACCCGGCACAGATACGCAGTATTTT. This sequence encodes CASSRTPGTDTQYF.

CDR3 sequence reads: CASSGASDGRQQPQHF. CDR3 nucleotides: TGTGCCAGCAGTGGAGCCTCGGACGGGAGACAACAGCCCCAGCATTTT. The genes are TRBV6-1 and TRBJ1-5; no reliable D call. Germline values: CDR1 MNHNS, CDR2 SASEGT. The CDR3 totals 16 residues. V lost 4 bases and J 7 bases, leaving 20 bases between the germline ends.

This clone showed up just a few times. The CDR3 DNA sequence: TGTGCCAGCAGCTTAGTGTCTGAGAATCAGCCCCAGCATTTT. This sequence encodes CASSLVSENQPQHF. The V and J genes are TRBV7-9 and TRBJ1-5; D gene ambiguous. The V and J ends lost 1 base and 4 bases respectively, with 8 bases between them. The CDR3 contains 14 residues. Germline CDR1 and CDR2: SEHNR and FQNEAQ (reference sequence).

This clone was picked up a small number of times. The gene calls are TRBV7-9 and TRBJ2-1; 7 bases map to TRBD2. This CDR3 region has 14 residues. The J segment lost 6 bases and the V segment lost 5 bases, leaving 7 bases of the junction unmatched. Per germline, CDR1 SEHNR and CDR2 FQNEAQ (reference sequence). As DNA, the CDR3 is TGTGCCAGCAGCCCCCGGGGAGGGTTCAATGAGCAGTTCTTC. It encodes CASSPRGGFNEQFF.

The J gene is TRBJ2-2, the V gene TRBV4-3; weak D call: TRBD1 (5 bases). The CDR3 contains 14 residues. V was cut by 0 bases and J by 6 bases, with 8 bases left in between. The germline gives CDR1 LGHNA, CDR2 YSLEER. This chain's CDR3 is CASSQERGPGELFF. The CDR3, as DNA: TGCGCCAGCAGCCAAGAAAGGGGCCCCGGGGAGCTGTTTTTT.

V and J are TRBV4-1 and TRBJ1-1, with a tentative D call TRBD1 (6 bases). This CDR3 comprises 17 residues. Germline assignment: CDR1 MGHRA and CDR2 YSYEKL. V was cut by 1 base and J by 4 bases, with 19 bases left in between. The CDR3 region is CASSQGGIDTGSTEAFF. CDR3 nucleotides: TGCGCCAGCAGCCAAGGGGGAATAGATACAGGGAGCACTGAAGCTTTCTTT.

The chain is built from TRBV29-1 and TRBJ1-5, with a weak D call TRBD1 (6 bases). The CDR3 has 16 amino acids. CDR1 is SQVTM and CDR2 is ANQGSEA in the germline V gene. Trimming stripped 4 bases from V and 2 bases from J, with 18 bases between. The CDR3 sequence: CSVVVGGGRGNQPQHF. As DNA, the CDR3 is TGCAGCGTTGTCGTCGGGGGGGGCAGAGGCAATCAGCCCCAGCATTTT.

The CDR3 DNA is TGCGCCAGCAGCCCCCGGACTAGCGGGGGCAATGAGCAGTTCTTC. Amino acid sequence: CASSPRTSGGNEQFF. The V and J genes are TRBV5-1 and TRBJ2-1; 13 nucleotides align to TRBD2. The J segment lost 6 bases and the V segment lost 4 bases, leaving 4 bases of the junction unmatched. The CDR3 sequence is 15 residues long. The germline V gene has CDR1 SGHRS and CDR2 YFSETQ.

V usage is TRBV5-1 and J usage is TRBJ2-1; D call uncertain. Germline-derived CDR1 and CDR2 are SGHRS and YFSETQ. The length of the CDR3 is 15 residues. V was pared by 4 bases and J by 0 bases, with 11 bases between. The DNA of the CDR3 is TGCGCCAGCAGCCCTCAGGAAACCTCCTACAATGAGCAGTTCTTC. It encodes CASSPQETSYNEQFF.

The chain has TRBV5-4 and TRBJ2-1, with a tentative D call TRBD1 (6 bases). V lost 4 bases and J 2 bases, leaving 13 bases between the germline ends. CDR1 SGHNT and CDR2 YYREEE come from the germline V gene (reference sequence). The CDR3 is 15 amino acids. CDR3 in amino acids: CASSTRTVPYNEQFF. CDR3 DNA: TGTGCCAGCAGCACACGGACAGTCCCCTACAATGAGCAGTTCTTC.

The CDR3 is CAISDGDGQETQYF. CDR3 DNA sequence: TGTGCCATCAGTGATGGCGACGGGCAAGAGACCCAGTACTTC. This chain links TRBV10-3 with TRBJ2-5; D is uncertain. CDR1 and CDR2 (germline): ENHRY, SYGVKD. This CDR3 has 14 residues. Trimming took 3 bases from V and 2 from J, leaving 10 bases between them.

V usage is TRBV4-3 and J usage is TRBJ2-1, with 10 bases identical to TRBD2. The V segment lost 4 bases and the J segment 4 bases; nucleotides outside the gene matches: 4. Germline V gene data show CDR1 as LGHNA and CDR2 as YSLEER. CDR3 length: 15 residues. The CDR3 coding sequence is TGCGCCAGCAGCCCTGGGACTAGCGTATACAATGAGCAGTTCTTC. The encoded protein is CASSPGTSVYNEQFF.

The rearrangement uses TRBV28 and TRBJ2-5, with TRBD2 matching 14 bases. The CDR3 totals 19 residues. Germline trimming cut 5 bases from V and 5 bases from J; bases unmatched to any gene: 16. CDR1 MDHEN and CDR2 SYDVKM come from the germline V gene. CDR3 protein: CASSPGTSGGYWKSETQYF. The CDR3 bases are TGTGCCAGCAGTCCCGGGACTAGCGGGGGATATTGGAAGTCGGAGACCCAGTACTTC.

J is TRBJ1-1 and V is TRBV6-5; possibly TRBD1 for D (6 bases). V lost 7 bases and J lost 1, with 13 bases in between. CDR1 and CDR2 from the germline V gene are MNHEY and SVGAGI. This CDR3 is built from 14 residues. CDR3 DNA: TGTGCCAGCAACGAGCTACAGGGGAACACTGAAGCTTTCTTT. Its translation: CASNELQGNTEAFF.

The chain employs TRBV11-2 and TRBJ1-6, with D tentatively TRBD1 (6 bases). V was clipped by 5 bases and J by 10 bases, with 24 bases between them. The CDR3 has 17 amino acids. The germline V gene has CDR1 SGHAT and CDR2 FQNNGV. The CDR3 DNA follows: TGTGCCAGCAGCCAGTTATGGGGGGGCAGGTGGGGGTCACCCCTCCACTTT. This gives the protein CASSQLWGGRWGSPLHF.